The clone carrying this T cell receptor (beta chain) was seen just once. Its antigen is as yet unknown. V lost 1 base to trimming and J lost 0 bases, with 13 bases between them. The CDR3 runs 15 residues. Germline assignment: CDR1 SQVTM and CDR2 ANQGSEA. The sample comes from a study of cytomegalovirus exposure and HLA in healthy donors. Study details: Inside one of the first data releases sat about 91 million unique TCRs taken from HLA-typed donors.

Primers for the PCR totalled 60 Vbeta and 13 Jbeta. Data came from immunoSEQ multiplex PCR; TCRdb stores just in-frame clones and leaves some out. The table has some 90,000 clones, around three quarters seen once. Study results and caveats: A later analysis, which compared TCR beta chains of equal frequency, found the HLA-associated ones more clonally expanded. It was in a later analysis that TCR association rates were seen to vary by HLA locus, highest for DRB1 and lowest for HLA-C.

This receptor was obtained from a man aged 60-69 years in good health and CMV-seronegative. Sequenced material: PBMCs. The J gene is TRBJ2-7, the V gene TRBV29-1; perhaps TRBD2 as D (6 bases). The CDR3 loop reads CSVEGGTLSSYEQYF. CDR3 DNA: TGCAGCGTTGAAGGGGGGACTTTGAGCTCCTACGAGCAGTACTTC.